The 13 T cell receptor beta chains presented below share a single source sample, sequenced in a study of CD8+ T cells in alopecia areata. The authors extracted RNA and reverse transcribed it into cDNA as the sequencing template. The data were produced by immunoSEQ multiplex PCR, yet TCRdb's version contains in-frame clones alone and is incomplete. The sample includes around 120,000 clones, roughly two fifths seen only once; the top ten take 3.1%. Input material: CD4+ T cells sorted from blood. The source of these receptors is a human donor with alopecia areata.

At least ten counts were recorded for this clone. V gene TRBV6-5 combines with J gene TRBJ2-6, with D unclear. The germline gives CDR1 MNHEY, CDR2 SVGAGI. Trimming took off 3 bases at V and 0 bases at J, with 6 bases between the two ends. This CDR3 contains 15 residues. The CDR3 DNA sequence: TGTGCCAGCAGTTATCGACCCTCTGGGGCCAACGTCCTGACTTTC. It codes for CASSYRPSGANVLTF.

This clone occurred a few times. The CDR3 DNA reads TGTGCCAGCAGCAGAACCCCCGGATCTCTCACAGATACGCAGTATTTT. Encoded protein: CASSRTPGSLTDTQYF. The chain employs TRBV7-6 and TRBJ2-3; D gene uncertain. Germline V gene lookup returns CDR1 SGHVS and CDR2 FNYEAQ. V lost 5 bases to trimming and J lost 2 bases, with 17 bases between them. The CDR3 is 16 amino acids. Full variable domain (remainder filled in from reference TRBV7-6 and TRBJ2-3): GAGVSQSPRYKVTKRGQDVALRCDPISGHVSLYWYRQALGQGPEFLTYFNYEAQQDKSGLPNDRFSAERPEGSISTLTIQRTEQRDSAMYRCASSRTPGSLTDTQYFGPGTRLTVL.

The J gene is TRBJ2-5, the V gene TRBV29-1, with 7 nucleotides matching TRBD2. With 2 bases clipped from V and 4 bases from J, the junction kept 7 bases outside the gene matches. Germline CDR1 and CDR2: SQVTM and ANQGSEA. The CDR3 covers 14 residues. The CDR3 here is CSVESGGGGETQYF. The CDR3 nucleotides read TGCAGCGTTGAAAGCGGCGGGGGAGGAGAGACCCAGTACTTC.

The CDR3 reads CASSLGGASYNEQFF. For the CDR3, the DNA is TGTGCCAGCAGTTTAGGCGGGGCCTCCTACAATGAGCAGTTCTTC. The rearrangement joins TRBV28 to TRBJ2-1; D perhaps matches TRBD2 (6 bases). With 2 bases removed from V and 0 bases from J, the gap between germline ends came to 8 bases. The CDR3 has 15 amino acids. Germline V lookup: CDR1 MDHEN, CDR2 SYDVKM.

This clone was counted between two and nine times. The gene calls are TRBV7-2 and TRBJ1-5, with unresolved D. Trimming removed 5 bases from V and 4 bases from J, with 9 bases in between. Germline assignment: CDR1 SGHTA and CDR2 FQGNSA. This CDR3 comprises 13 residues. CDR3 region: CASSPWTNQPQHF. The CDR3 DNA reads TGTGCCAGCAGCCCCTGGACGAATCAGCCCCAGCATTTT.

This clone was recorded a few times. The CDR3 bases are TGCAGCGCCAGTCTTGGAAACACCATATATTTT. This gives the protein CSASLGNTIYF. The chain employs TRBV29-1 and TRBJ1-3; D not resolved. V was trimmed by 7 bases and J by 3 bases, leaving 7 bases between them. Germline V lookup: CDR1 SQVTM, CDR2 ANQGSEA. The CDR3 is made up of 11 amino acids.

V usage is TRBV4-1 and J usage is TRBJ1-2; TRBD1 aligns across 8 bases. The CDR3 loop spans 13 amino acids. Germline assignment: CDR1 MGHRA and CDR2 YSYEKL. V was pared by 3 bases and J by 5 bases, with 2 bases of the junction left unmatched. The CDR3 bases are TGCGCCAGCAGCCAGGACAGGGAGTATGGCTACACCTTC. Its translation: CASSQDREYGYTF.

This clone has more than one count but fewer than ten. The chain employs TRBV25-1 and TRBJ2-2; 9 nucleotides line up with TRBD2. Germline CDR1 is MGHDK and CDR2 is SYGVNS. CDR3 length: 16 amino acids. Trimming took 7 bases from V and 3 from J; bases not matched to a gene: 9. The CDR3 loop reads CASIGAGGSDTGELFF. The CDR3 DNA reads TGTGCCAGCATCGGAGCGGGAGGATCAGACACCGGGGAGCTGTTTTTT.

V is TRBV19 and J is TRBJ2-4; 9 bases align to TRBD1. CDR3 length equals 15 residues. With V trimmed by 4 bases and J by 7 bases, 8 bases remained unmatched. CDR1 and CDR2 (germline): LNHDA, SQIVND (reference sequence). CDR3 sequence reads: CASSTRGQGPNIQYF. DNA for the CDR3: TGTGCCAGTAGTACGAGGGGACAGGGCCCCAACATTCAGTACTTC.

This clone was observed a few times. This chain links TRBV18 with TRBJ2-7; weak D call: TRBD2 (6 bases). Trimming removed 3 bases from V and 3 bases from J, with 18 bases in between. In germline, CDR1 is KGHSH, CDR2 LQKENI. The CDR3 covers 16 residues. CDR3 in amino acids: CASSPTPGRSFYEQYF. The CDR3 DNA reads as TGTGCCAGCTCACCGACGCCCGGGAGATCCTTCTACGAGCAGTACTTC.

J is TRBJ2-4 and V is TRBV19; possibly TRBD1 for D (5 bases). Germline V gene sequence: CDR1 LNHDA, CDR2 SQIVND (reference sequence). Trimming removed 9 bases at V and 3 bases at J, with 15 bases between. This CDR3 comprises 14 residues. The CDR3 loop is CASRDSHHKNIQYF. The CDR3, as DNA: TGTGCCAGCCGAGACAGCCATCACAAAAACATTCAGTACTTC.

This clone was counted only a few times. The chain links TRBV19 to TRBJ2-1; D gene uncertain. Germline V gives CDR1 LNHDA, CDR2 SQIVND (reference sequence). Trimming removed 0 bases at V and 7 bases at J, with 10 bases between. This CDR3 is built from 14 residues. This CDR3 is CASSIDWLGNEQFF. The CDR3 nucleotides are TGTGCCAGTAGTATAGACTGGTTAGGGAATGAGCAGTTCTTC.

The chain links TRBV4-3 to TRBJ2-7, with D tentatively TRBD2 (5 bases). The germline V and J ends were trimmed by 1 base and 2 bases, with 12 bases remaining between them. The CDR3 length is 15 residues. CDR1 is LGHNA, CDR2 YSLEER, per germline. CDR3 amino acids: CASSQGPGVPYEQYF. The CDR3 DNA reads TGCGCCAGCAGCCAAGGCCCCGGGGTCCCCTACGAGCAGTACTTC.